A selection of T cell receptor beta chains follows, all from one sample in a study of T cells in Graves' hyperthyroidism and ophthalmopathy. TCRdb passed the multiplex PCR reads through MiXCR, listing each CDR3 protein once. The table has 300,000 to 450,000 distinct CDR3 sequences, more than 20% seen once. What was sequenced was blood. The receptors stem from a man in his fifties with Graves' hyperthyroidism. CDR3s include the opening cysteine and the closing phenylalanine or tryptophan. Fields, in order: J gene, clone size, D gene, V gene, CDR3 DNA, CDR3 protein. A D gene is named only where the DNA matches it firmly. Some rows mark clone size as missing; the rest say once, few, many or name a class of expanded clone.

>TRBJ2-3|few|.|TRBV12-3/TRBV12-4
TGTGCCAGCACCCTTCCCCTGCGAGATACGCAGTATTTT
CASTLPLRDTQYF
>TRBJ2-1|.|TRBD2|TRBV11-1
TGTGCCAGCAGCGTGATGACTAGCGGGAAATACAATGAGCAGTTCTTC
CASSVMTSGKYNEQFF
>TRBJ2-3|.|.|TRBV5-1
TGCGCCAGCAGCTTGGACCAGGGAGGCACAGATACGCAGTATTTT
CASSLDQGGTDTQYF
>TRBJ2-7|.|.|TRBV7-2
TGTGCCAGCAGCTTAGCCGCGACTGACTACGAGCAGTACTTC
CASSLAATDYEQYF
>TRBJ2-1|few|TRBD1|TRBV6-1
TGTGCCAGCAGGACAGGGGACGATACGAATGAGCAGTTCTTC
CASRTGDDTNEQFF
>TRBJ1-6|.|.|TRBV20-1
TGCAGTGCTAGACGGGACGGGAGCTCCTATAATTCACCCCTCCACTTT
CSARRDGSSYNSPLHF
>TRBJ1-1|.|.|TRBV6-5
TGTGCCAGCAGTTACCCCCTCCGGGCCGCGAACACTGAAGCTTTCTTT
CASSYPLRAANTEAFF
>TRBJ2-5|.|.|TRBV9
TGTGCCAGCACGCAGGGGTTACTAGAGGAGACCCAGTACTTC
CASTQGLLEETQYF
>TRBJ1-1|.|.|TRBV7-2
TGTGCCAGCAGCTTAGAGGACAGATCTGAAGCTTTCTTT
CASSLEDRSEAFF
>TRBJ2-7|many|TRBD1|TRBV2
TGTGCCAGCAACTCCGGGACAGGGTCCTACGAGCAGTACTTC
CASNSGTGSYEQYF
>TRBJ2-5|.|TRBD2|TRBV5-1
TGCGCCAGCAGCTTGTGGAGACGGCGGGAGGCCCAAGAGACCCAGTACTTC
CASSLWRRREAQETQYF
>TRBJ2-3|.|.|TRBV20-1
TGCAGTGCTCCCGGGACTCCTAGCACAGATACGCAGTATTTT
CSAPGTPSTDTQYF
>TRBJ2-5|.|TRBD2|TRBV20-1
TGCAGTGCCTCGGGACTAGCGGGAGGCGCGGCACGGTCGCAAGAGACCCAGTACTTC
CSASGLAGGAARSQETQYF
>TRBJ1-1|many|TRBD1|TRBV18
TGTGCCAGCTCACCACGCACGACAGGGCTGAACACTGAAGCTTTCTTT
CASSPRTTGLNTEAFF